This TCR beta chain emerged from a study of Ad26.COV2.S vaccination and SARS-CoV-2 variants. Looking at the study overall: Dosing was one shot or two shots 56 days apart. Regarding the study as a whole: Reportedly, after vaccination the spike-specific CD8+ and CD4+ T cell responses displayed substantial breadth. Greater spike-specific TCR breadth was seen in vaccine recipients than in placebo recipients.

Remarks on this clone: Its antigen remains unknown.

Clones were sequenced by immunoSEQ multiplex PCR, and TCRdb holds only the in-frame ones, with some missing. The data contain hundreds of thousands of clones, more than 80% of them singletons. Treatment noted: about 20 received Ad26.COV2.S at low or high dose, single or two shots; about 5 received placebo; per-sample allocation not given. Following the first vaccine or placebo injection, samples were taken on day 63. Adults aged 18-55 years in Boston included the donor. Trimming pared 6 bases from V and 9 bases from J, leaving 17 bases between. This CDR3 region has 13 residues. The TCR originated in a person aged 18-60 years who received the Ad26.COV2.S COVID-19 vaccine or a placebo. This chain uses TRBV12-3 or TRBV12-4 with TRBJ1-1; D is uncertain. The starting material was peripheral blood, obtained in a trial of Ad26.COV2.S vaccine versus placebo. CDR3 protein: CASSPPLGSQAFF. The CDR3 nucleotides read TGTGCCAGCAGCCCGCCGCTGGGCAGCCAAGCTTTCTTT.